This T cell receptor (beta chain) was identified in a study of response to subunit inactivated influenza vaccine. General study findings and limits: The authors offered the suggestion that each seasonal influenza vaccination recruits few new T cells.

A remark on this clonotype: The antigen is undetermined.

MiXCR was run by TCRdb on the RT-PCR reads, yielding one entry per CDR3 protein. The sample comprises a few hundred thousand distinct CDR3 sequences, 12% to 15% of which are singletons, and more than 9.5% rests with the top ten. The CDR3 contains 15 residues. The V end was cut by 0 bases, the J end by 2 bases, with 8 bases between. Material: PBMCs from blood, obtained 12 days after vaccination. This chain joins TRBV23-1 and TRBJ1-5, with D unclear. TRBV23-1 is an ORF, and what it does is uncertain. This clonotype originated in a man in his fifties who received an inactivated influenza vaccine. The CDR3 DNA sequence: TGCGCCAGCAGTCAATCGGGGAGTCGCAATCAGCCCCAGCATTTT. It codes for CASSQSGSRNQPQHF.